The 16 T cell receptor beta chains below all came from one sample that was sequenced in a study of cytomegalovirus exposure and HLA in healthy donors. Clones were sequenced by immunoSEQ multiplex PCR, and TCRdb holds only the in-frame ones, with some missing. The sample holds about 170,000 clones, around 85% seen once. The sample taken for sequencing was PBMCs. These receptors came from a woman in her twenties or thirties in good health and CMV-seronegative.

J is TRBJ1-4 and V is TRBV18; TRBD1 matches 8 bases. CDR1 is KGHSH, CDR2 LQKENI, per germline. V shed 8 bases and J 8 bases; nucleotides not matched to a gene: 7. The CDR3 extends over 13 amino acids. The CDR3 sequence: CASQDRENEKLFF. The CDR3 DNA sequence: TGTGCCAGCCAGGACAGGGAAAACGAAAAACTGTTTTTT. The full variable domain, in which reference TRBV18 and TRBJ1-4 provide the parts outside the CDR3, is NAGVMQNPRHLVRRRGQEARLRCSPMKGHSHVYWYRQLPEEGLKFMVYLQKENIIDESGMPKERFSAEFPKEGPSILRIQQVVRGDSAAYFCASQDRENEKLFFGSGTQLSVL.

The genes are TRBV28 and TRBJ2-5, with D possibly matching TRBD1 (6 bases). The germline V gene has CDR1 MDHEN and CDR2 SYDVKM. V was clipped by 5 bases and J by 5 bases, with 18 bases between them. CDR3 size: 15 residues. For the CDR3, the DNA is TGTGCCAGCAGTCCGAACAGGGCCATAGGGGAGACCCAGTACTTC. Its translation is CASSPNRAIGETQYF.

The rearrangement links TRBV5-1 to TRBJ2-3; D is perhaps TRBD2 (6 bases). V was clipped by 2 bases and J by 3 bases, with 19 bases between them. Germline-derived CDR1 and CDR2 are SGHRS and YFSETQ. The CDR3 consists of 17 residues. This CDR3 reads CASSFLAGNLQTDTQYF. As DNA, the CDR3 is TGCGCCAGCAGCTTCTTGGCGGGAAACCTACAAACAGATACGCAGTATTTT.

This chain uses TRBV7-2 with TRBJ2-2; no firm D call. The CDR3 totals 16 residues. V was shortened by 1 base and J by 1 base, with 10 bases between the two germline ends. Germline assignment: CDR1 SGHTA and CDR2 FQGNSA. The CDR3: CASSLGLRQNTGELFF. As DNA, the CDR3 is TGTGCCAGCAGCTTAGGCCTCCGACAGAACACCGGGGAGCTGTTTTTT.

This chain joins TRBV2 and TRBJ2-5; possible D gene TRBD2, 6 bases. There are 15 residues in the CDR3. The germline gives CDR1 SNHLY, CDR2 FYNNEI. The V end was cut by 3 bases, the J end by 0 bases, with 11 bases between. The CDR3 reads CASSEPRRDQETQYF. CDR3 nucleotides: TGTGCCAGCAGTGAGCCTAGGAGGGACCAAGAGACCCAGTACTTC.

CDR3 residues: CSVEVLARETQYF. CDR3 DNA: TGCAGCGTTGAGGTCCTAGCCCGAGAGACCCAGTACTTC. This rearrangement joins TRBV29-1 to TRBJ2-5; TRBD2 is a possible D gene (5 bases). The CDR3 length is 13 residues. With 3 bases removed from V and 4 bases from J, the gap between germline ends came to 12 bases. The germline V gene encodes CDR1 SQVTM and CDR2 ANQGSEA. Using reference TRBV29-1 and TRBJ2-5 for the parts outside the CDR3, the full variable domain is SAVISQKPSRDICQRGTSLTIQCQVDSQVTMMFWYRQQPGQSLTLIATANQGSEATYESGFVIDKFPISRPNLTFSTLTVSNMSPEDSSIYLCSVEVLARETQYFGPGTRLLVL.

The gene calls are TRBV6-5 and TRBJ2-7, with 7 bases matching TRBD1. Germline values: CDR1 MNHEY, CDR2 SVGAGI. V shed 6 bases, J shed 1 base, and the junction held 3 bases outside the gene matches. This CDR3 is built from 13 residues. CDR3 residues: CASRAGGSYEQYF. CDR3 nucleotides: TGTGCCAGCAGGGCAGGGGGATCCTACGAGCAGTACTTC.

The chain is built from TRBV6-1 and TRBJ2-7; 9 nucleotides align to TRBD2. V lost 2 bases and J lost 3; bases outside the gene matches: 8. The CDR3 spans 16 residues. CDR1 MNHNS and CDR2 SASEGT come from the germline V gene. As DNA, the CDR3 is TGTGCCAGCAGTGAAAATAGTCTAGCGGGGATCTACGAGCAGTACTTC. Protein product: CASSENSLAGIYEQYF.

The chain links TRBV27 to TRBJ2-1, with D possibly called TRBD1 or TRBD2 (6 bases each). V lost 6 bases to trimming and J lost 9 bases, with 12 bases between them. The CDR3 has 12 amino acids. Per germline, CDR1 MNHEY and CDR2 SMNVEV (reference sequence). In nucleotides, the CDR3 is TGTGCCAGCAGCCGCGGGACAATTGAGCAGTTCTTC. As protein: CASSRGTIEQFF.

The CDR3 DNA reads TGTGCCAGCAGCTCCCCGGGAGGGCTAGCGGGAGGGCCGGGCGAGCAGTACTTC. This translates into CASSSPGGLAGGPGEQYF. The chain joins TRBV7-2 to TRBJ2-7; 12 nucleotides agree with TRBD2. Per germline, CDR1 SGHTA and CDR2 FQGNSA. The CDR3 is 18 amino acids. Trimming at V came to 4 bases and at J to 6 bases, leaving 16 bases not matched to a gene.

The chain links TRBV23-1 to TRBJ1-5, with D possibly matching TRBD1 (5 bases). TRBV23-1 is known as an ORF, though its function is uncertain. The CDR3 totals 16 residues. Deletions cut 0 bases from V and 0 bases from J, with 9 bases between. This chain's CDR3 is CASSQSKGYSNQPQHF. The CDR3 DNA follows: TGCGCCAGCAGTCAATCAAAGGGGTATAGCAATCAGCCCCAGCATTTT.

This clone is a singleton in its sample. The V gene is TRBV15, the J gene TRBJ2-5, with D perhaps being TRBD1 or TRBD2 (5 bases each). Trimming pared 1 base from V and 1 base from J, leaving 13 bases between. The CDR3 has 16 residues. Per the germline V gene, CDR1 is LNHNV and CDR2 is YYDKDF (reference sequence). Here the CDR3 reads CATSRVDEGSQETQYF. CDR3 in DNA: TGTGCCACCAGCAGAGTCGACGAGGGGAGCCAAGAGACCCAGTACTTC. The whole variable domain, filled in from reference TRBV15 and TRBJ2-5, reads DAMVIQNPRYQVTQFGKPVTLSCSQTLNHNVMYWYQQKSSQAPKLLFHYYDKDFNNEADTPDNFQSRRPNTSFCFLDIRSPGLGDTAMYLCATSRVDEGSQETQYFGPGTRLLVL.

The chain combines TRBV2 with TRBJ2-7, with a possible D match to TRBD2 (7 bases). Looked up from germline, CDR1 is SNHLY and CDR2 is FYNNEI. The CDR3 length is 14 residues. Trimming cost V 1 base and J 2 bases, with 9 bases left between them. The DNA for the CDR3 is TGTGCCAGCAGTGAAGAGGGGGGGACCTACGAGCAGTACTTC. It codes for CASSEEGGTYEQYF.

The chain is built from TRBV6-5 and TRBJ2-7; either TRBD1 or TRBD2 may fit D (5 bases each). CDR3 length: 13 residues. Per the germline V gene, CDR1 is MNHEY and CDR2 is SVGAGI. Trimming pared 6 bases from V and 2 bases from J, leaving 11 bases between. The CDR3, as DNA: TGTGCCAGCAGAAGGGACCGAACCTACGAGCAGTACTTC. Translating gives CASRRDRTYEQYF.

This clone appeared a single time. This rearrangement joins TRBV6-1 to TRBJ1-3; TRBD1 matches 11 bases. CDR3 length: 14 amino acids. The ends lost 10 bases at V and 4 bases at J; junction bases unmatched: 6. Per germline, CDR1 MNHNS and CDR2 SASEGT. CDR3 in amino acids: CATTDRGLGNTIYF. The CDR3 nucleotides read TGTGCCACCACGGACAGGGGGCTCGGAAACACCATATATTTT.

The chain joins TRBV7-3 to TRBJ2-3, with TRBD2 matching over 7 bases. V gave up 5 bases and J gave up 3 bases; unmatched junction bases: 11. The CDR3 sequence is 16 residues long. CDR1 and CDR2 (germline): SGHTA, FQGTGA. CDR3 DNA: TGTGCCAGCAGCGCCGATGGCGGGAGCTGGACAGATACGCAGTATTTT. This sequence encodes CASSADGGSWTDTQYF.